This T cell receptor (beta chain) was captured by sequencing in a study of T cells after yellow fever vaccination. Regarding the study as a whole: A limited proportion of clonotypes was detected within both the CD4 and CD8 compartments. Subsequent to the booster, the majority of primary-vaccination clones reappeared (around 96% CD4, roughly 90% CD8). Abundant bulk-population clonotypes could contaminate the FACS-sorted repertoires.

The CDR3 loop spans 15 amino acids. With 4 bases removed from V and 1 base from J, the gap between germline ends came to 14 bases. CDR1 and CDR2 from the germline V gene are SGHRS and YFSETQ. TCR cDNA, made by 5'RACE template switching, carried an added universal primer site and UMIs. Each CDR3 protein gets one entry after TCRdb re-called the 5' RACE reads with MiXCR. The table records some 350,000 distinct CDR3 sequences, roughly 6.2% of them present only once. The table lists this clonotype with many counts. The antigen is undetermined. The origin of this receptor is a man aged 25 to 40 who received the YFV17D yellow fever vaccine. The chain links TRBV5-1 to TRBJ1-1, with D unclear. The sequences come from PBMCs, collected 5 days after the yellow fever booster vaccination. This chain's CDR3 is CASSSMGDTNTEAFF. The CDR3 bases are TGCGCCAGCAGCAGCATGGGTGACACGAACACTGAAGCTTTCTTT.